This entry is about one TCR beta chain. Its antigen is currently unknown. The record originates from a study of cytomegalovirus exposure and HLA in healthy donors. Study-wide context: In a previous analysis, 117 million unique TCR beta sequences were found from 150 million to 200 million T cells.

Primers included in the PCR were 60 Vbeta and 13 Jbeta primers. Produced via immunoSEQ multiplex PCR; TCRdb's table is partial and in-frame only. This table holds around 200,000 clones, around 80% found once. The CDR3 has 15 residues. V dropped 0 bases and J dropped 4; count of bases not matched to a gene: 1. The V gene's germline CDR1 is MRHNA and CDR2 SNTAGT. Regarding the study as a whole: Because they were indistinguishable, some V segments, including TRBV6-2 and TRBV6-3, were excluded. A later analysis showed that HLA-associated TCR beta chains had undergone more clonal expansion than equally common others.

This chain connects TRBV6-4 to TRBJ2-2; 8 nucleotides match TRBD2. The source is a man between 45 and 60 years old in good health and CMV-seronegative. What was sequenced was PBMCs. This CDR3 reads CASSDSGTSTGELFF. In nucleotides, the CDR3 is TGTGCCAGCAGTGACTCTGGGACTAGCACCGGGGAGCTGTTTTTT.